One sample yielded the 7 T cell receptor beta chains listed below, sequenced in a study of cytomegalovirus exposure and HLA in healthy donors. The PCR made use of 60 Vbeta and 13 Jbeta primers. The repertoire was sequenced with immunoSEQ multiplex PCR; TCRdb's copy has only in-frame clones and lacks some. This table has 70,000 to 95,000 clones, less than 80% appearing once. Sequenced: PBMCs. The source of these receptors is a human donor in good health.

V gene TRBV6-6 combines with J gene TRBJ2-1; 8 bases fit TRBD2. CDR1 MNHNY and CDR2 SVGAGI come from the germline V gene (reference sequence). The V gene end was trimmed by 0 bases and the J gene end by 7 bases; junction bases not matched to a gene: 8. The CDR3 covers 16 residues. Here the CDR3 reads CASSYSMVSGTNEQFF. CDR3 DNA: TGTGCCAGCAGTTACTCGATGGTTAGCGGGACGAATGAGCAGTTCTTC.

The chain uses TRBV4-3 and TRBJ2-3; 10 bases line up with TRBD2. Per germline, CDR1 LGHNA and CDR2 YSLEER. The length of the CDR3 is 16 residues. After removal of 3 bases from V and 3 bases from J, the junction contained 6 bases not matched to a gene. DNA of the CDR3: TGCGCCAGCAGCCAGGAACTAGCGGGGATTACAGATACGCAGTATTTT. Its translation: CASSQELAGITDTQYF.

The chain employs TRBV7-2 and TRBJ2-7; D gene ambiguous. Trimming shortened V by 1 base and J by 2 bases, and 12 bases separated the two germline ends. CDR1 and CDR2 from the germline V gene are SGHTA and FQGNSA. The CDR3 consists of 15 residues. The CDR3 coding sequence is TGTGCCAGCAGCTTAGTTTTTGGCGGAGCCTACGAGCAGTACTTC. Its protein is CASSLVFGGAYEQYF.

This clone was counted a few times. The rearrangement joins TRBV6-4 to TRBJ1-1; possibly TRBD1 for D (6 bases). The germline V and J ends were trimmed by 6 bases and 1 base, with 18 bases remaining between them. CDR1 is MRHNA, CDR2 SNTAGT, per germline. This CDR3 comprises 16 residues. CDR3 protein: CASRETGPRRNTEAFF. CDR3 coding DNA: TGTGCCAGCAGGGAGACAGGACCGCGGAGGAACACTGAAGCTTTCTTT.

CDR3 protein: CASSSPAKNIQYF. CDR3 sequence (DNA): TGTGCCAGCAGCTCCCCGGCCAAAAACATTCAGTACTTC. The chain carries TRBV5-4 and TRBJ2-4; D not certain. V shed 3 bases and J shed 1 base, with 5 bases lying between them. This CDR3 is 13 amino acids long. Germline CDR1 reads SGHNT; CDR2 reads YYREEE (reference sequence).

The genes are TRBV4-3 and TRBJ2-2; 8 nucleotides match TRBD2. The CDR3 totals 16 residues. Losses at the gene ends were 1 base for V and 7 bases for J; bases not matched to a gene: 8. The germline gives CDR1 LGHNA, CDR2 YSLEER. The DNA of the CDR3 is TGCGCCAGCAGCCAAGGAGCGGGGGCCCCTTTCGGGGAGCTGTTTTTT. As protein: CASSQGAGAPFGELFF.

The CDR3 sequence is CASSARWGPGTQYF. CDR3 in DNA: TGTGCCAGCAGCGCCCGTTGGGGCCCAGGGACCCAGTACTTC. V is TRBV7-6 and J is TRBJ2-5; TRBD1 is a possible D gene (5 bases). Germline CDR1 is SGHVS and CDR2 is FNYEAQ. The CDR3 consists of 14 residues. The germline V and J ends were trimmed by 5 bases and 7 bases, with 17 bases remaining between them.